These 26 T cell receptor beta chains were all obtained from the same sample, sequenced in a study of lymphopenia after photon versus proton radiotherapy. Using immunoSEQ multiplex PCR, the repertoire was profiled, and TCRdb retains in-frame clones only, with some absent. In the table there are 150,000 or so clones, about 88% of which are singletons. The material was peripheral blood, obtained from a patient treated with photon-based radiotherapy. The receptors originated from a man aged 50 or older with gastric cancer.

The chain couples TRBV6-1 to TRBJ1-2; 10 nucleotides align to TRBD1. The CDR3 contains 15 residues. Germline V gene lookup returns CDR1 MNHNS and CDR2 SASEGT. V lost 6 bases and J lost 0; bases outside the gene matches: 4. The CDR3 is CASREDRGTNYGYTF. In DNA, the CDR3 is TGTGCCAGCAGGGAGGACAGGGGGACTAACTATGGCTACACCTTC.

This rearrangement joins TRBV6-5 to TRBJ2-1; D not resolved. Germline V gives CDR1 MNHEY, CDR2 SVGAGI. The CDR3 loop spans 15 amino acids. V lost 0 bases and J 5 bases, leaving 11 bases between the germline ends. The CDR3 region is CASSYSLRLDNEQFF. In DNA, the CDR3 is TGTGCCAGCAGTTACTCGTTGAGGCTAGACAATGAGCAGTTCTTC.

The V call is TRBV7-2, the J call TRBJ1-1; possibly TRBD1 for D (6 bases). The V gene's germline CDR1 is SGHTA and CDR2 FQGNSA. This CDR3 is 15 amino acids long. Trimming removed 4 bases at V and 2 bases at J, with 14 bases between. The CDR3 bases are TGTGCCAGCAGCTCAGGACAGCTAGGAAACACTGAAGCTTTCTTT. This gives the protein CASSSGQLGNTEAFF.

The J gene is TRBJ2-1, the V gene TRBV30, with TRBD1 identical over 12 bases. After removal of 5 bases from V and 15 bases from J, the junction contained 11 bases not matched to a gene. In germline, CDR1 is GTSNPN, CDR2 SVGIG (reference sequence). The CDR3 consists of 13 residues. As DNA, the CDR3 is TGTGCCTGGTTGGGACAGGGGGCGAGGTGGCTGTTCTTC. Protein product: CAWLGQGARWLFF.

The table lists this clone with a count of one. The rearrangement joins TRBV7-2 to TRBJ1-1; D is ambiguous. Trimming cost V 5 bases and J 3 bases, with 16 bases left between them. CDR3 length: 15 residues. From germline, CDR1 is SGHTA and CDR2 FQGNSA. The CDR3 spells CASSRWAGVDTEAFF. The CDR3 DNA is TGTGCCAGCAGCCGCTGGGCGGGAGTGGACACTGAAGCTTTCTTT.

This clone was counted once. The rearrangement joins TRBV4-1 to TRBJ1-3; D is possibly TRBD1 (6 bases). V lost 1 base to trimming and J lost 2 bases, with 12 bases between them. There are 16 residues in the CDR3. Germline assignment: CDR1 MGHRA and CDR2 YSYEKL. CDR3 nucleotide sequence: TGCGCCAGCAGCCAAGGTGGGGGGCGGACTGGAAACACCATATATTTT. It yields the protein CASSQGGGRTGNTIYF.

This chain joins TRBV21-1 and TRBJ1-4. TRBV21-1 is noted as a pseudogene. This CDR3 spans 14 amino acids. As DNA, the CDR3 is TGTGCCAGCACCGAACCGGGACTACCGGAAAAACTGTTTTTT. Protein product: CASTEPGLPEKLFF.

The rearrangement joins TRBV6-1 to TRBJ2-3, with 13 bases aligning to TRBD2. The CDR3 spans 17 residues. After removal of 3 bases from V and 2 bases from J, the junction contained 5 bases not matched to a gene. The germline V gene encodes CDR1 MNHNS and CDR2 SASEGT. DNA of the CDR3: TGTGCCAGCAGTGACCGGACTAGCGGGAGTTTCACAGATACGCAGTATTTT. This codes for CASSDRTSGSFTDTQYF.

V and J are TRBV7-9 and TRBJ1-2, with TRBD1 identical over 9 bases. CDR1 and CDR2 from the germline V gene are SEHNR and FQNEAQ (reference sequence). The CDR3 has 17 amino acids. Trimming took 4 bases from V and 2 from J; bases not matched to a gene: 11. As DNA, the CDR3 is TGTGCCAGCAGCTCTCGGACAGGGGACTTGAGGAACTATGGCTACACCTTC. This sequence encodes CASSSRTGDLRNYGYTF. Complete variable domain (other parts from reference TRBV7-9 and TRBJ1-2): DTGVSQNPRHKITKRGQNVTFRCDPISEHNRLYWYRQTLGQGPEFLTYFQNEAQLEKSRLLSDRFSAERPKGSFSTLEIQRTEQGDSAMYLCASSSRTGDLRNYGYTFGSGTRLTVV.

This chain joins TRBV11-2 and TRBJ2-7; 11 bases line up with TRBD2. Trimming took 4 bases from V and 4 from J; bases not matched to a gene: 3. The CDR3 spans 14 residues. Germline assignment: CDR1 SGHAT and CDR2 FQNNGV. The CDR3 nucleotides read TGTGCCAGCAGCTCCGGGACTAGCGGATACGAGCAGTACTTC. The encoded protein is CASSSGTSGYEQYF.

Only one count was recorded for this clone. The chain has TRBV6-1 and TRBJ2-2; perhaps D is TRBD1 or TRBD2 (5 bases each). V lost 4 bases and J lost 5, with 17 bases in between. Germline lookup yields CDR1 MNHNS and CDR2 SASEGT. CDR3 length: 16 amino acids. The CDR3 DNA is TGTGCCAGCAGTGCCCCCTGGGGACGCGGTACCGGGGAGCTGTTTTTT. Residues: CASSAPWGRGTGELFF.

The V call is TRBV4-1, the J call TRBJ2-1; D gene unclear. CDR1 is MGHRA and CDR2 is YSYEKL in the germline V gene. This CDR3 is 17 amino acids long. With 0 bases removed from V and 0 bases from J, the gap between germline ends came to 12 bases. For the CDR3, the DNA is TGCGCCAGCAGCCAAGATCCCGGTTTAGGCTCCTACAATGAGCAGTTCTTC. Amino acid sequence: CASSQDPGLGSYNEQFF.

The chain links TRBV7-2 to TRBJ2-7; either TRBD1 or TRBD2 may fit D (5 bases each). CDR3 length: 15 residues. Trimming took off 2 bases at V and 6 bases at J, with 17 bases between the two ends. The germline V gene has CDR1 SGHTA and CDR2 FQGNSA. The CDR3 loop is CASSLTRLGEFEQYF. In DNA form, the CDR3 reads TGTGCCAGCAGCTTAACACGGCTAGGGGAGTTCGAGCAGTACTTC. Full variable domain (missing parts from reference TRBV7-2 and TRBJ2-7): GAGVSQSPSNKVTEKGKDVELRCDPISGHTALYWYRQSLGQGLEFLIYFQGNSAPDKSGLPSDRFSAERTGGSVSTLTIQRTQQEDSAVYLCASSLTRLGEFEQYFGPGTRLTVT.

A note on this clone: Additional DNA sequences in this sample encode the identical CDR3. The rearrangement links TRBV5-1 to TRBJ1-5; a weak D match, TRBD1 (5 bases). CDR3 length: 15 residues. Trimming removed 3 bases at V and 0 bases at J, with 10 bases between. CDR1 is SGHRS and CDR2 is YFSETQ in the germline V gene. CDR3 in amino acids: CASSSTGDSNQPQHF. CDR3 sequence (DNA): TGCGCCAGCAGCTCCACAGGAGATAGCAATCAGCCCCAGCATTTT.

This clone came up once. The chain is built from TRBV9 and TRBJ2-1, with 10 nucleotides matching TRBD1. Per the germline V gene, CDR1 is SGDLS and CDR2 is YYNGEE. This CDR3 region has 16 residues. V was pared by 3 bases and J by 5 bases, with 8 bases of the junction left unmatched. DNA for the CDR3: TGTGCCAGCAGCGCCGGGAAGGACAGGGGGAACAATGAGCAGTTCTTC. It codes for CASSAGKDRGNNEQFF.

V and J are TRBV9 and TRBJ1-1, with D hard to call. The CDR3 runs to 14 residues. Trimming stripped 4 bases from V and 5 bases from J, with 15 bases between. Germline-derived CDR1 and CDR2 are SGDLS and YYNGEE. The CDR3 protein is CASSPQTGSTEAFF. The CDR3 nucleotides are TGTGCCAGCAGCCCCCAGACTGGGAGTACTGAAGCTTTCTTT.

The chain uses TRBV9 and TRBJ1-2, with TRBD1 matching over 8 bases. In germline, CDR1 is SGDLS, CDR2 YYNGEE. CDR3 length: 15 amino acids. The junction had 9 bases not matched to a gene; V was cut back by 4 bases and J by 4 bases. For the CDR3, the DNA is TGTGCCAGCAGCTCCAGACAGGGGCTTGGCTATGGCTACACCTTC. Translation gives CASSSRQGLGYGYTF.

V and J are TRBV9 and TRBJ2-2, with 8 bases that match TRBD2. After removal of 4 bases from V and 6 bases from J, the junction contained 8 bases not matched to a gene. This CDR3 spans 15 amino acids. The V gene's germline CDR1 is SGDLS and CDR2 YYNGEE. DNA of the CDR3: TGTGCCAGCAGCCCTCCCGGACTAGCCGCCGGGGAGCTGTTTTTT. It encodes CASSPPGLAAGELFF.

The count of this clone is one. The chain uses TRBV28 and TRBJ1-1; 9 bases align to TRBD1. Looked up from germline, CDR1 is MDHEN and CDR2 is SYDVKM. The CDR3 has 15 residues. V lost 2 bases to trimming and J lost 0 bases; unmatched junction nucleotides: 1. The CDR3 loop is CASSLGDRVNTEAFF. The CDR3 DNA sequence: TGTGCCAGCAGTTTAGGGGACAGGGTGAACACTGAAGCTTTCTTT.

The chain joins TRBV7-9 to TRBJ2-3; weak D call: TRBD2 (6 bases). Germline lookup yields CDR1 SEHNR and CDR2 FQNEAQ (reference sequence). This CDR3 is 17 amino acids long. V lost 2 bases, J lost 0 bases, and 15 bases lay in between. DNA for the CDR3: TGTGCCAGCAGCTTACGGACTACCAATCCTAGCACAGATACGCAGTATTTT. Encoded protein: CASSLRTTNPSTDTQYF.

This chain connects TRBV5-1 to TRBJ1-1, with 9 nucleotides matching TRBD1. Germline lookup yields CDR1 SGHRS and CDR2 YFSETQ. J lost 4 bases, V lost 1 base, and 5 bases had no gene match. The CDR3 loop spans 15 amino acids. The CDR3 is CASSLLDRGSTEAFF. The CDR3, as DNA: TGCGCCAGCAGCTTGCTAGACAGGGGGAGCACTGAAGCTTTCTTT.

V usage is TRBV27 and J usage is TRBJ1-1; D gene ambiguous. CDR3 length equals 14 residues. V dropped 2 bases and J dropped 0 bases, with 7 bases sitting between them. Germline V CDR1 and CDR2: MNHEY, SMNVEV (reference sequence). This CDR3 is CASSLGLMNTEAFF. The CDR3 nucleotides read TGTGCCAGCAGTTTAGGGTTAATGAACACTGAAGCTTTCTTT.

This chain links TRBV6-6 with TRBJ1-2, with 7 bases identical to TRBD1. The CDR3 contains 14 residues. Losses at the gene ends were 6 bases for V and 2 bases for J; bases not matched to a gene: 6. From germline, CDR1 is MNHNY and CDR2 SVGAGI (reference sequence). CDR3 loop: CASRKQGRNYGYTF. CDR3 coding DNA: TGTGCCAGCAGAAAACAGGGGAGGAACTATGGCTACACCTTC.

Comments on this clone: Mismatch with germline at one junction end may stem from a read error. V usage is TRBV2 and J usage is TRBJ2-7; a weak D match, TRBD1 (5 bases). The V gene's germline CDR1 is SNHLY and CDR2 FYNNEI. CDR3 length: 14 amino acids. CDR3 residues: CATSWGDSSYEQYF. Written as DNA, the CDR3 is TGTGCCACCAGTTGGGGTGACAGCTCCTACGAGCAGTACTTC.

This chain connects TRBV12-5 to TRBJ2-3; TRBD2 matches 8 bases. The V gene end was trimmed by 4 bases and the J gene end by 2 bases; junction bases not matched to a gene: 8. Germline-derived CDR1 and CDR2 are LGHNT and FRNRAP. The CDR3 sequence is 16 residues long. CDR3 coding DNA: TGTGCTAGTGGTTCCGCCCGGGGGGGGCCCACAGATACGCAGTATTTT. Its protein product is CASGSARGGPTDTQYF.

The V call is TRBV5-1, the J call TRBJ1-3; D not resolved. The CDR3 extends over 12 amino acids. V shed 4 bases and J shed 3 bases, with 5 bases lying between them. Germline lookup yields CDR1 SGHRS and CDR2 YFSETQ. CDR3 region: CASSPSGNTIYF. The CDR3 DNA is TGCGCCAGCAGCCCGAGTGGAAACACCATATATTTT.